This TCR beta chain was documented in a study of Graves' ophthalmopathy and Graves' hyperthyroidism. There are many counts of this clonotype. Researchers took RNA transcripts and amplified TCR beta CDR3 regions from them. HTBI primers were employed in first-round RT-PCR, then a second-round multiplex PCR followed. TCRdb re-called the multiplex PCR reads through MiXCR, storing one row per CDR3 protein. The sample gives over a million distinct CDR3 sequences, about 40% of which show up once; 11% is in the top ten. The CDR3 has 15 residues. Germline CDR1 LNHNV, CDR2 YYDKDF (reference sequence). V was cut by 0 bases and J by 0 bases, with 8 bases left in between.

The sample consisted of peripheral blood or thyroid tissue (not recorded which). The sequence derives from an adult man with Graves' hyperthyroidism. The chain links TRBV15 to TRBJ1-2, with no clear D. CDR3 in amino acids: CATSREGKSNYGYTF. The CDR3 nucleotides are TGTGCCACCAGCAGAGAGGGGAAGTCTAACTATGGCTACACCTTC.